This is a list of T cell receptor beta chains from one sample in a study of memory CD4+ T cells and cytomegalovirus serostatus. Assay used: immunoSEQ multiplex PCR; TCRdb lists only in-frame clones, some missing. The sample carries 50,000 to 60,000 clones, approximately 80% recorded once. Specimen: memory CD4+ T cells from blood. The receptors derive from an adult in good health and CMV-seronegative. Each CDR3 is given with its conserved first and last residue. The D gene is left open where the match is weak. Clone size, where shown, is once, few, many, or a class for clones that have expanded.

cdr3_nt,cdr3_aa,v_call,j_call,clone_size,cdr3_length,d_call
TGTGCCAGCAGTCTACAGGGTTACGAGCAGTACTTC,CASSLQGYEQYF,TRBV28,TRBJ2-7,once,12,NA
TGTGCCAGCAGCCCGTCTCACAGGGGCTATACGCAGTATTTT,CASSPSHRGYTQYF,TRBV7-3,TRBJ2-3,NA,14,TRBD1
TGTGCCAGCAGATCCGGGACAGGGGAAGCAAAGGGTGGCTACACCTTC,CASRSGTGEAKGGYTF,TRBV28,TRBJ1-2,NA,16,TRBD1
TGTGCCAGCAGCTTAGCTAGCGCAGGGTTTACCTACGAGCAGTACTTC,CASSLASAGFTYEQYF,TRBV7-2,TRBJ2-7,NA,16,NA
TGTGCCAGCAGTCCGTACCAAGAGACCCAGTACTTC,CASSPYQETQYF,TRBV7-2,TRBJ2-5,NA,12,NA
TGCGCCAGCAGCTCACGATGGGGGAACACTGAAGCTTTCTTT,CASSSRWGNTEAFF,TRBV5-1,TRBJ1-1,NA,14,NA
TGTGCCAGCAGTGACCCGGGGGGAATTGGCAATCAGCCCCAGCATTTT,CASSDPGGIGNQPQHF,TRBV6-1,TRBJ1-5,few,16,NA
TGTGCCAGCAGCCCCCGGGTGGACACTGAAGCTTTCTTT,CASSPRVDTEAFF,TRBV7-3,TRBJ1-1,NA,13,NA
TGCGCCAGCAGCTTGAATCAGGGGAACACTGAAGCTTTCTTT,CASSLNQGNTEAFF,TRBV5-1,TRBJ1-1,NA,14,NA
TGTGCCAGCAGCCCACAGGGAGGCACTGACAATCAGCCCCAGCATTTT,CASSPQGGTDNQPQHF,TRBV7-6,TRBJ1-5,few,16,NA
TGTGCCAGCAGTATCAGTCCGGGGACCCAGAAAAACATTCAGTACTTC,CASSISPGTQKNIQYF,TRBV2,TRBJ2-4,NA,16,NA
TGTGCCAGCAGTTACTACACCAACTATGGCTACACCTTC,CASSYYTNYGYTF,TRBV6-5,TRBJ1-2,NA,13,NA
TGTGCCAGCAGTTCAGCATTCACGGGAGAGACCCAGTACTTC,CASSSAFTGETQYF,TRBV27,TRBJ2-5,NA,14,NA
TGTGCCAGCAGCCCCCGGGCAGGGAGGAACACTGAAGCTTTCTTT,CASSPRAGRNTEAFF,TRBV5-6,TRBJ1-1,NA,15,NA
TGTGCCAGCTCACCGTTGCCAGGGGGTGATGGCTACACCTTC,CASSPLPGGDGYTF,TRBV18,TRBJ1-2,medium-sized,14,TRBD1
TGCGCCAGCAGCCAAGATGCGGGGGCCGGTTTCGTATACACCATATATTTT,CASSQDAGAGFVYTIYF,TRBV4-1,TRBJ1-3,NA,17,NA
TGTGCCAGCAGCGGACAGGGGGGCACTGAAGCTTTCTTT,CASSGQGGTEAFF,TRBV11-2,TRBJ1-1,NA,13,TRBD1
TGTGCCAGCAACGGGGGGGACAATGAGCAGTTCTTC,CASNGGDNEQFF,TRBV6-5,TRBJ2-1,NA,12,TRBD2
TGTGCTAGTGGCTCCGACCTATCTAAGGGCTTCAATAATGAAAAACTGTTTTTT,CASGSDLSKGFNNEKLFF,TRBV12-5,TRBJ1-4,NA,18,NA
TGTGCCAGCAGTTACTCGCCGGGACAGGGCGGTTCACCCCTCCACTTT,CASSYSPGQGGSPLHF,TRBV6-5,TRBJ1-6,NA,16,TRBD1
TGTGCCGTACAGGGGGCAAGGTCAGAAAAACTGTTTTTT,CAVQGARSEKLFF,TRBV28,TRBJ1-4,NA,13,TRBD1
TGTGCCAGCAGGGAGCCTTCTGGAAACACCATATATTTT,CASREPSGNTIYF,TRBV19,TRBJ1-3,few,13,NA
TGTGCCTGGAGAAGGGGTTCCGATAGCTACACCTTC,CAWRRGSDSYTF,TRBV30,TRBJ1-2,NA,12,NA
TGTGCCAGCAGCCCGTCGGGACAGGGAGGGAGATTGGACACTGAAGCTTTCTTT,CASSPSGQGGRLDTEAFF,TRBV7-3,TRBJ1-1,NA,18,TRBD1
TGTGCCAGCAGCTTGGAGGCAGCCCGCTCGGATGGCTACACCTTC,CASSLEAARSDGYTF,TRBV5-8,TRBJ1-2,NA,15,NA
TGTGCCAGCAGCCAAGAAGCGGGGGGGCGTTTAGATACGCAGTATTTT,CASSQEAGGRLDTQYF,TRBV4-2,TRBJ2-3,NA,16,TRBD2
TGTGCCAGCAGTTCAGACAGGGAAGCCAAAAACATTCAGTACTTC,CASSSDREAKNIQYF,TRBV5-4,TRBJ2-4,NA,15,TRBD1
TGTGCCAGTAGGCCTAGGGGGGGCCTTAAAGAGACCCAGTACTTC,CASRPRGGLKETQYF,TRBV19,TRBJ2-5,NA,15,NA
TGTGCCAGCAGCTTAGCTGGGAATTATGGCTACACCTTC,CASSLAGNYGYTF,TRBV7-8,TRBJ1-2,NA,13,NA
TGTGCCAGTAGCTTAATGACAGCCTCCCGTGAGACCCAGTACTTC,CASSLMTASRETQYF,TRBV19,TRBJ2-5,NA,15,NA
TGTGCCAGCAGCCAAGCCTGGGGGGAGACCCAGTACTTC,CASSQAWGETQYF,TRBV4-2,TRBJ2-5,NA,13,NA
TGTGCCAGCAGTGAAGTGGGGGGCTACAATCAGCCCCAGCATTTT,CASSEVGGYNQPQHF,TRBV6-1,TRBJ1-5,NA,15,NA
TGTGCCAGCAAGGGACAGGAGCCTTCACCCCTCCACTTT,CASKGQEPSPLHF,TRBV6-5,TRBJ1-6,NA,13,TRBD1
TGTGCCAGCGCCCCCCCCGGCCACTATGGCTACACCTTC,CASAPPGHYGYTF,TRBV28,TRBJ1-2,NA,13,NA
TGTGCCAGCAGTGAATACGGGGGAAGCAATCAGCCCCAGCATTTT,CASSEYGGSNQPQHF,TRBV6-1,TRBJ1-5,NA,15,NA
TGTGCCAGCAGCTTAGATAAGGGCCTCGAGCAGTTCTTC,CASSLDKGLEQFF,TRBV7-2,TRBJ2-1,once,13,NA
TGTGCCAGCAGCTCCCTGGGTACTGGGGCCAACGTCCTGACTTTC,CASSSLGTGANVLTF,TRBV5-6,TRBJ2-6,NA,15,NA
TGTGCCAGCAGCCGGACCACAGGGGGACCACAAGAGACCCAGTACTTC,CASSRTTGGPQETQYF,TRBV5-6,TRBJ2-5,NA,16,TRBD1